The source of this TCR beta chain is a study of Ad26.COV2.S vaccination and SARS-CoV-2 variants. Study in general: Ad26.COV2.S arm of COV1001 included the donor. The study gave Ad26.COV2.S intramuscularly, once or twice 56 days apart. Overall study results and limits: Placebo recipients showed lower spike-specific TCR breadth than vaccinees. Those who received vaccine or placebo ended up with similar non-spike TCR breadth.

Method: immunoSEQ multiplex PCR; TCRdb's copy keeps in-frame clones and lacks some. The data hold fewer than 400,000 clones, with around four fifths observed a single time. Concerning this clone: The target antigen is unknown.

The CDR3 length is 14 residues. The treatment: some 19 received Ad26.COV2.S at low or high dose, single or two shots; 5 received placebo; per-sample allocation not given. Samples were taken on day 63 after the first vaccine or placebo injection. This sequence originates from a person between 18 and 60 years old who received the Ad26.COV2.S COVID-19 vaccine or a placebo. The chain carries TRBV21-1 and TRBJ1-1; TRBD1 was called by the table and not checked on the DNA. TRBV21-1 is described as a pseudogene. The sequences come from peripheral blood, collected in a trial of Ad26.COV2.S vaccine versus placebo. CDR3 nucleotide sequence: TGTGCCACTCGTGTCCGGACAGGGTTTACTGAAGCTTTCTTT. It yields the protein CATRVRTGFTEAFF.